The present T cell receptor (beta chain) was sequenced within a study of blood T cell repertoires in COVID-19 (dated by TCRdb to about 2020). Describing the broader study: Samples from collaborators originated in the United States, Italy and Spain and spanned both the acute and convalescent phases of COVID-19. The samples were drawn from two sources: the first 160 participants of the ongoing ImmuneRACE study, and fewer than 1,500 subjects contributed by 6 global collaborators. The repertoires were released in a freely available public database meant as a resource for research on the immune response to SARS-CoV-2. Sample metadata almost always included a de-identified subject ID, COVID-19 status, age in years and sex. Subjects who had been exposed to COVID-19, were actively infected with it, or had recovered from it provided the deeply sampled blood TCRbeta repertoires that made up the dataset. Where available, HLA class I and class II types were taken from metadata supplied by the sample provider and were not determined by assay-based typing. The prospective study material was composed of cDNA or gDNA derived from T cells, B-cell-depleted T cells, or PBMCs. Results the study describes overall, beyond this receptor: The amount of clinical and demographic metadata varied by source and participant and was provided uncurated.

The collaborating institutions used their own protocols to collect whole blood in K2EDTA tubes. For TCRbeta analysis, collaborators shipped samples as frozen whole blood, isolated PBMCs, or DNA extracted from either of those sample types. TCRbeta CDR3 regions were amplified from genomic DNA using the immunoSEQ Assay, a bias-controlled multiplex PCR. On the study's bioinformatics: The number of nucleated cells in each sample was estimated from the amplification of reference gene primers within the assay. Sequence reads were collapsed and filtered to measure the absolute abundance of every unique TCRbeta CDR3 rearrangement. Productive Simpson clonality was computed per sample as the square root of Simpson's diversity index over productive rearrangements. TCRdb obtained this table from immuneACCESS and retained in-frame rearrangements with V and J assigned. These tables miss some clones; where compared with another copy, unresolved V genes account for less than half of the shortfall, and the remainder is unexplained. V and J calls and clone size follow that table, whereas D and trimming were derived from the DNA. The sample table lists 85,000 to 120,000 clones, approximately 84% of them with a count of one. The top ten clones comprise 4.5% of the sample.

The CDR3 runs 15 residues from the cysteine to the phenylalanine. Only CDR3 DNA is held: 45 bases, read in frame from base 1. The germline V gene encodes CDR1 SGHNT and CDR2 YYREEE (reference sequence). A distance of 10 bases separates the germline ends of V and J, which lose 0 bases and 3 bases respectively. A remark on this clone: This receptor's antigen is unknown. One base away there is no much larger clone; base qualities are not given.

The sequenced sample consisted of peripheral blood. The V and J genes are TRBV5-4 and TRBJ2-1; TRBD1 is a weak D gene call, 5 bases matching. The sequence was collected from a human donor in a cohort sampled during active COVID-19. The nucleotide sequence is given as TGTGCCAGCAGCTTGGAGGGTGACAGCTACAATGAGCAGTTCTTC. It specifies CASSLEGDSYNEQFF.